The T cell receptor beta chain under discussion was sequenced for a study of CD8+ T cells in alopecia areata. Germline values: CDR1 LGHNA, CDR2 YNFKEQ. J lost 7 bases, V lost 4 bases, and 19 bases had no gene match. The CDR3 extends over 17 amino acids. Study results and limitations: Clonality exceeded that of normal scalp in lesional scalp, most notably in alopecia totalis/universalis.

Remarks on this clone: Its specificity is unknown.

Isolated RNA was reverse transcribed into cDNA used as the sequencing template. The assay was immunoSEQ multiplex PCR, and TCRdb's table has in-frame clones only and misses some. Of about 23,000 clones in the sample, 52% were seen once. The researchers isolated CD4+ and CD8+ T cells from PBMCs by sorting. The chain joins TRBV4-2 to TRBJ2-7; 7 bases are shared with TRBD2. The receptor's source is a human donor with alopecia areata. Sequenced input: NKG2D-high CD8+ T cells sorted from blood. The CDR3 here is CASSPHGRLAEIREQYF. In DNA form, the CDR3 reads TGTGCCAGCAGCCCCCACGGTCGGCTAGCGGAGATAAGGGAGCAGTACTTC.